This T cell receptor beta chain was sequenced during a study of PD-1 blockade in mismatch repair-deficient tumors. Study information: Patients had about 13 mismatch repair-deficient cancer types and were previously treated and progressing. Study-wide results and caveats: Tumor-resident clones, often absent from pretreatment blood, expanded after pembrolizumab and then contracted.

Germline V gene sequence: CDR1 SGHTA, CDR2 FQGTGA. This CDR3 is built from 13 residues. Trimming removed 2 bases at V and 5 bases at J, with 9 bases between. The repertoire was sequenced with immunoSEQ multiplex PCR; TCRdb's copy has only in-frame clones and lacks some. This sample has more than 95,000 clones, with roughly nine tenths found just once. A few pembrolizumab responders had their TCRs sequenced. Comments on this clone: The antigen is not known.

The TCR originated in an adult with mismatch repair-deficient cancer. The input for sequencing was peripheral blood, taken 44 weeks after starting pembrolizumab. V gene TRBV7-3 combines with J gene TRBJ2-5; D may be TRBD2 (5 bases). The CDR3 nucleotides read TGTGCCAGCAGCTTAGGCAGGAGGGAGACCCAGTACTTC. As protein: CASSLGRRETQYF.